The 21 T cell receptor beta chains listed next were all sequenced from one sample in a study of CD8 T cells in Susac syndrome. The RNA, about 0.45 to 1 ug, was put through reverse transcription using random hexamers. TCRdb itself ran the immunoSEQ multiplex PCR reads through MiXCR, one entry per CDR3 protein. The table lists some 170,000 distinct CDR3 sequences, just under 95% of them singletons. The sequenced sample consisted of CD4+ T cells from PBMCs. These receptors all come from a human donor with Susac syndrome.

The rearrangement links TRBV30 to TRBJ1-1; D unresolved. The CDR3 has 13 amino acids. CDR1 is GTSNPN and CDR2 is SVGIG in the germline V gene (reference sequence). With 1 base removed from V and 7 bases from J, the gap between germline ends came to 13 bases. DNA of the CDR3: TGTGCCTGGAGTGAGGAAGGAGTACTTGAAGCTTTCTTT. Translated, it gives CAWSEEGVLEAFF. The whole variable domain, remainder taken from reference TRBV30 and TRBJ1-1, is SQTIHQWPATLVQPVGSPLSLECTVEGTSNPNLYWYRQAAGRGLQLLFYSVGIGQISSEVPQNLSASRPQDRQFILSSKKLLLSDSGFYLCAWSEEGVLEAFFGQGTRLTVV.

The rearrangement joins TRBV6-4 to TRBJ2-7, with 7 positions matching TRBD2. This CDR3 comprises 14 residues. The V gene's germline CDR1 is MRHNA and CDR2 SNTAGT. Trimming cost V 10 bases and J 0 bases; bases outside gene matches: 9. The CDR3 region is CATRGGNSSYEQYF. In DNA form, the CDR3 reads TGTGCCACCCGGGGAGGGAACAGCTCCTACGAGCAGTACTTC.

CDR3 DNA sequence: TGTGCCAGCAGTTTAGTGGGAGAGACCCAGTACTTC. It translates to CASSLVGETQYF. V gene TRBV12-3 or TRBV12-4 combines with J gene TRBJ2-5; D unresolved. Trimming shortened V by 1 base and J by 4 bases, and 4 bases separated the two germline ends. This CDR3 contains 12 residues.

The chain joins TRBV6-1 to TRBJ1-5; 11 positions agree with TRBD1. The CDR3 sequence is 17 residues long. The germline V gene has CDR1 MNHNS and CDR2 SASEGT. The V gene end was trimmed by 5 bases and the J gene end by 6 bases; junction bases not matched to a gene: 12. This CDR3 reads CASSPPGQGTGGQPQHF. The CDR3 DNA is TGTGCCAGCAGTCCTCCGGGACAGGGGACAGGGGGTCAGCCCCAGCATTTT.

The V call is TRBV29-1, the J call TRBJ2-1; 12 bases are shared with TRBD2. The length of the CDR3 is 16 residues. Germline V gene sequence: CDR1 SQVTM, CDR2 ANQGSEA. The CDR3 DNA follows: TGCGGGACTACCGGACTAGCGGGACGTAGTAACAATGAGCAGTTCTTC. Translated, it gives CGTTGLAGRSNNEQFF.

This chain joins TRBV12-3 or TRBV12-4 and TRBJ2-3; maybe TRBD2 (6 bases). This CDR3 region has 15 residues. Trimming left V 2 bases short and J 2 bases short, with 11 bases between. CDR3 nucleotides: TGTGCCAGCAGTTTACTGGGACTTTACACAGATACGCAGTATTTT. The encoded protein is CASSLLGLYTDTQYF.

The chain uses TRBV20-1 and TRBJ1-1; D is perhaps TRBD1 (6 bases). CDR1 DFQATT and CDR2 SNEGSKA come from the germline V gene (reference sequence). The CDR3 spans 14 residues. Trimming shortened V by 0 bases and J by 1 base, and 9 bases separated the two germline ends. CDR3 in DNA: TGCAGTGCTAGAGAGGGGGCGGCGAACACTGAAGCTTTCTTT. This sequence encodes CSAREGAANTEAFF.

The rearrangement joins TRBV5-4 to TRBJ1-4, with 8 nucleotides matching TRBD1. CDR3 length: 14 residues. CDR1 SGHNT and CDR2 YYREEE come from the germline V gene (reference sequence). V shed 4 bases and J 8 bases; nucleotides not matched to a gene: 7. As DNA, the CDR3 is TGTGCCAGCAGCCGAGACAGGGGAGACGAAAAACTGTTTTTT. Protein: CASSRDRGDEKLFF.

The chain is built from TRBV7-8 and TRBJ2-1, with 8 positions matching TRBD2. The germline V gene encodes CDR1 SGHVS and CDR2 FQNEAQ. This CDR3 region has 16 residues. J lost 2 bases, V lost 5 bases, and 8 bases had no gene match. The CDR3: CASSVGGRSPYNEQFF. Here the CDR3 DNA reads TGTGCCAGCAGCGTCGGCGGGAGGTCCCCCTACAATGAGCAGTTCTTC.

The rearrangement links TRBV7-2 to TRBJ1-3, with 7 bases fitting TRBD1. The CDR3 totals 14 residues. Germline lookup yields CDR1 SGHTA and CDR2 FQGNSA. Trimming cost V 6 bases and J 2 bases; bases outside gene matches: 4. In DNA, the CDR3 is TGTGCCAGCAGTACTGGACAGGCTGGAAACACCATATATTTT. It yields the protein CASSTGQAGNTIYF.

The rearrangement joins TRBV12-3 or TRBV12-4 to TRBJ1-1; D remains ambiguous. V lost 7 bases and J 5 bases, leaving 8 bases between the germline ends. The CDR3 contains 11 residues. CDR3 residues: CASTTGTEAFF. The CDR3 DNA follows: TGTGCCAGCACCACCGGGACTGAAGCTTTCTTT.

V gene TRBV20-1 combines with J gene TRBJ2-1; D may be TRBD2 (5 bases). CDR1 and CDR2 from the germline V gene are DFQATT and SNEGSKA (reference sequence). The CDR3 has 16 amino acids. The V end was cut by 0 bases, the J end by 0 bases, with 12 bases between. CDR3: CSARDARSGSYNEQFF. As DNA, the CDR3 is TGCAGTGCTAGAGACGCGAGGAGCGGCTCCTACAATGAGCAGTTCTTC.

This chain uses TRBV29-1 with TRBJ2-7; 10 bases match TRBD1. The CDR3 covers 15 residues. The ends lost 1 base at V and 2 bases at J; junction bases unmatched: 5. CDR1 is SQVTM and CDR2 is ANQGSEA in the germline V gene. The DNA of the CDR3 is TGCAGCGTTGAAGGGACAGGGGGGAACCCCTACGAGCAGTACTTC. Translating gives CSVEGTGGNPYEQYF.

The rearrangement links TRBV4-2 to TRBJ1-2; D remains ambiguous. The CDR3 is made up of 21 amino acids. V lost 5 bases, J lost 3 bases, and 34 bases lay in between. Looked up from germline, CDR1 is LGHNA and CDR2 is YNFKEQ. CDR3 amino acids: CASSAPRTPAGRGLFDYGYTF. CDR3 bases: TGTGCCAGCAGCGCACCAAGGACCCCGGCCGGGCGAGGGTTGTTCGACTATGGCTACACCTTC.

For the CDR3, the DNA is TGTGCCAGCTCACCACTAGTTACTACAGATACGCAGTATTTT. Its protein is CASSPLVTTDTQYF. The chain uses TRBV18 and TRBJ2-3; unclear D gene. The CDR3 runs 14 residues. Between the trimmed V and J ends, which lost 1 base and 3 bases, there was a span of 8 bases. The germline V gene encodes CDR1 KGHSH and CDR2 LQKENI.

This rearrangement joins TRBV9 to TRBJ1-2; 8 positions match TRBD1. CDR3 size: 16 residues. Trimming cost V 0 bases and J 0 bases; bases outside gene matches: 4. Per the germline V gene, CDR1 is SGDLS and CDR2 is YYNGEE. The CDR3 DNA reads as TGTGCCAGCAGCGTAGGGGCAGGGGGCTCTAACTATGGCTACACCTTC. Protein sequence: CASSVGAGGSNYGYTF.

V is TRBV4-1 and J is TRBJ2-1; unclear D gene. CDR3 length: 16 residues. With 1 base removed from V and 0 bases from J, the gap between germline ends came to 10 bases. The V gene's germline CDR1 is MGHRA and CDR2 YSYEKL. The chain's CDR3 is CASSQVRESSYNEQFF. CDR3 bases: TGCGCCAGCAGCCAAGTCCGAGAGAGCTCCTACAATGAGCAGTTCTTC.

The rearrangement joins TRBV29-1 to TRBJ2-1; tentative D call: TRBD2 (5 bases). Germline V CDR1 and CDR2: SQVTM, ANQGSEA. This CDR3 has 14 residues. V was pared by 8 bases and J by 0 bases, with 14 bases between. The CDR3 DNA is TGCAGCACTAATACTAGAAGCTCCTACAATGAGCAGTTCTTC. Translation: CSTNTRSSYNEQFF.

The chain has TRBV28 and TRBJ1-3; D is uncertain. Germline CDR1 reads MDHEN; CDR2 reads SYDVKM. Trimming stripped 3 bases from V and 8 bases from J, with 5 bases between. The CDR3 consists of 11 residues. CDR3 protein: CASSLGYTIYF. In nucleotides, the CDR3 is TGTGCCAGCAGTTTGGGGTACACCATATATTTT.

The chain links TRBV4-1 to TRBJ2-1; D not certain. The CDR3 extends over 14 amino acids. V was shortened by 1 base and J by 11 bases, with 15 bases between the two germline ends. From germline, CDR1 is MGHRA and CDR2 YSYEKL. CDR3 sequence: CASSQGVWSEQQFF. The DNA of the CDR3 is TGCGCCAGCAGCCAAGGGGTTTGGAGCGAGCAGCAGTTCTTC.

The CDR3: CASGQNYEQYF. Written as DNA, the CDR3 is TGTGCCAGTGGACAGAACTACGAGCAGTACTTC. The gene calls are TRBV2 and TRBJ2-7; D may be TRBD1 (6 bases). Between the trimmed V and J ends, which lost 9 bases and 3 bases, there was a span of 9 bases. CDR1 SNHLY and CDR2 FYNNEI come from the germline V gene. The CDR3 loop spans 11 amino acids.